This T cell receptor (beta chain) stems from a study of graft-versus-host responses after intestinal transplantation. Study details: Induction using anti-thymocyte globulin, followed by tacrolimus and steroids for approximately 3 years, was given to all recipients.

Notes on this clone: Its antigen is not known.

Findings of the study overall: Early post-transplant HvG declines were associated with peak circulating GvH clone levels. In recipient marrow, GvH clones were found, and some appeared first in ileum or blood.

The CDR3 spans 14 residues. Germline assignment: CDR1 MNHNS and CDR2 SASEGT. The V and J ends lost 2 bases and 8 bases respectively, with 13 bases between them. Clones were read by immunoSEQ multiplex PCR, and TCRdb kept only the in-frame ones, dropping some. This table has 62,000 or so clones, roughly 90% appearing once. The TCR was taken from a human donor who was the organ donor for an intestinal transplant. V is TRBV6-1 and J is TRBJ2-4; a possible D gene is TRBD1 (6 bases). The specimen comprised unstimulated CD8+ T cells sorted from spleen or lymph node cells, sampled before transplant. The chain's CDR3 is CASSESRGADIQYF. CDR3 in DNA: TGTGCCAGCAGTGAATCCAGGGGAGCAGACATTCAGTACTTC.